This T cell receptor (beta chain) is from a study of vaccination effects on CD4 cells after COVID-19. Viral peptide pool expansion of antigen-specific CD4+ T cells preceded sequencing in the ViraFEST assay. Subsequent to a culture period of 10 to 11 days, CD4+ T cells were isolated. The participants, recipients of two vaccine doses, got either BNT162b2 or mRNA-1273. Only in-frame clones appear in the TCRdb table, and some are missing; sequencing was by immunoSEQ multiplex PCR. The data contain approximately 15,000 clones, about 70% of them seen just once; the ten biggest clones take up roughly 25%. A remark on this clone: Its target is unknown.

Germline CDR1 is LGHDT and CDR2 is YNNKEL (reference sequence). This CDR3 comprises 15 residues. The ends were cut back, 4 bases at V and 3 bases at J, with 12 bases in the middle. The TCR sequence derives from a human donor who received a COVID-19 vaccine. The material sequenced was CD4+ T cells from PBMCs cultured with HCoV-NL63 spike peptides, taken after COVID-19 vaccination. The chain uses TRBV3-1 (or the pseudogene TRBV3-2) and TRBJ1-4; D gene ambiguous. The CDR3 DNA is TGTGCCAGCAGCCGACGGACGGCAGCTAATGAAAAACTGTTTTTT. Its translation is CASSRRTAANEKLFF.